This is a list of T cell receptor beta chains from one sample in a study of blood T cell repertoires in COVID-19. Only in-frame clones appear in the TCRdb table, and some are missing; sequencing was by immunoSEQ multiplex PCR. The sample carries tens of thousands of clones, roughly four fifths recorded once. The source material was peripheral blood. The receptors shown here come from a human donor in a cohort sampled during active COVID-19. Each CDR3 is given with its conserved first and last residue. Fields, in order: V gene, J gene, D gene, clone size, CDR3 DNA, CDR3 protein. D genes are given only for firm matches. Not every row has a clone size; where given, it reads once, few, many or a size class.

V gene: TRBV5-3; J gene: TRBJ2-7; D gene: .; clone size: .; CDR3 DNA: TGTGCCAGAAGCTTGTATTGGGTTCTCCTACGAGGGCAGTACTTC; CDR3 protein: CARSLYWVLLRGQYF
V gene: TRBV7-9; J gene: TRBJ1-1; D gene: TRBD1; clone size: .; CDR3 DNA: TGTGCCAGCAGCCGACCCGGGACAGCGAACACTGAAGCTTTCTTT; CDR3 protein: CASSRPGTANTEAFF
V gene: TRBV6-1; J gene: TRBJ1-2; D gene: .; clone size: once; CDR3 DNA: TGTGCCAGCAGTGAAGCACAGGGCATCAACTATGGCTACACCTTC; CDR3 protein: CASSEAQGINYGYTF
V gene: TRBV19; J gene: TRBJ1-6; D gene: .; clone size: .; CDR3 DNA: TGTGCCAGTTCTCAGTTTGGCGGCGAATCACCCCTCCACTTT; CDR3 protein: CASSQFGGESPLHF
V gene: TRBV11-3; J gene: TRBJ2-3; D gene: TRBD2; clone size: .; CDR3 DNA: TGTGCCAGCAGCTTATATTCTAGCGGGGGCACAGATACGCAGTATTTT; CDR3 protein: CASSLYSSGGTDTQYF
V gene: TRBV12-3/TRBV12-4; J gene: TRBJ2-7; D gene: TRBD1; clone size: .; CDR3 DNA: TGTGCCAGCAAGTACAGGGGGGACGAGCAGTACTTC; CDR3 protein: CASKYRGDEQYF
V gene: TRBV7-9; J gene: TRBJ1-2; D gene: TRBD1; clone size: .; CDR3 DNA: TGTGCCAGCAGCTTAGGACAGGGGAACTATGGCTACACCTTC; CDR3 protein: CASSLGQGNYGYTF
V gene: TRBV25-1; J gene: TRBJ2-3; D gene: .; clone size: once; CDR3 DNA: TGTGCCAGCAGTTTAGACAAGGTCTACAGTCATACGCAGTATTTT; CDR3 protein: CASSLDKVYSHTQYF
V gene: TRBV30; J gene: TRBJ1-6; D gene: TRBD1; clone size: .; CDR3 DNA: TGTGCCTGGACTCGGAGCCGGCAGGGGGGTTCACCCCTCCACTTT; CDR3 protein: CAWTRSRQGGSPLHF
V gene: TRBV7-5; J gene: TRBJ1-1; D gene: .; clone size: .; CDR3 DNA: TGTGCCAGAAGCTGCAACACTCACAGGTGGTCTGAAGCTTTCTTT; CDR3 protein: CARSCNTHRWSEAFF
V gene: TRBV7-3; J gene: TRBJ2-1; D gene: .; clone size: .; CDR3 DNA: TGTGCCAGCAGCCCCCCTGGGCGGGGGCCGTTCCTCGGCGATGAGCAGTTCTTC; CDR3 protein: CASSPPGRGPFLGDEQFF
V gene: TRBV2; J gene: TRBJ2-7; D gene: TRBD2; clone size: .; CDR3 DNA: TGTGCCAGCAGAGCTAGCGGGGTGACCTACGAGCAGTACTTC; CDR3 protein: CASRASGVTYEQYF
V gene: TRBV6-5; J gene: TRBJ1-1; D gene: .; clone size: .; CDR3 DNA: TGTGCCAGCAGTCTCATGGCTAACACTGAAGCTTTCTTT; CDR3 protein: CASSLMANTEAFF
V gene: TRBV21-1; J gene: TRBJ1-5; D gene: .; clone size: .; CDR3 DNA: TGTGCCGGACAGGGGGAGTTTGGCAATCAGCCCCAGCATTTT; CDR3 protein: CAGQGEFGNQPQHF
V gene: TRBV15; J gene: TRBJ2-7; D gene: TRBD1; clone size: .; CDR3 DNA: TGTGCCACCAGCAAAGGGGGCGCATCCTACGAGCAGTACTTC; CDR3 protein: CATSKGGASYEQYF
V gene: TRBV5-1; J gene: TRBJ2-1; D gene: TRBD2; clone size: .; CDR3 DNA: TGCGCCAGCAGCGGATGGGGGACTAGCGGCTACAATGAGCAGTTCTTC; CDR3 protein: CASSGWGTSGYNEQFF
V gene: TRBV9; J gene: TRBJ2-6; D gene: TRBD1; clone size: .; CDR3 DNA: TGTGCCAGCAGCGCCAGACAGGGATCCCCCCCTGGGGCCAACGTCCTGACTTTC; CDR3 protein: CASSARQGSPPGANVLTF
V gene: TRBV3-1/TRBV3-2; J gene: TRBJ1-4; D gene: .; clone size: .; CDR3 DNA: TGTGCCAGCAGCCCCGCAACTAATGAAAAACTGTTTTTT; CDR3 protein: CASSPATNEKLFF
V gene: TRBV5-4; J gene: TRBJ2-5; D gene: TRBD2; clone size: .; CDR3 DNA: TGTGCCAGCAGCCCGTCCGTCAGCGGGGGGTCAAAGACCCAGTACTTC; CDR3 protein: CASSPSVSGGSKTQYF
V gene: TRBV5-8; J gene: TRBJ1-4; D gene: TRBD1; clone size: .; CDR3 DNA: TGTGCCAGCAGCCCGGGACAGGGGCGAAAACTGTTTTTT; CDR3 protein: CASSPGQGRKLFF
V gene: TRBV7-9; J gene: TRBJ2-7; D gene: .; clone size: .; CDR3 DNA: TGTGCCAGCAGCTTAGTCATCTCCTTTGGGGGCGAGGGGAACGAGCAGTACTTC; CDR3 protein: CASSLVISFGGEGNEQYF
V gene: TRBV25-1; J gene: TRBJ2-6; D gene: .; clone size: .; CDR3 DNA: TGTGCCAGCAGCCCCCCGGGGGCCAACGTCCTGACTTTC; CDR3 protein: CASSPPGANVLTF
V gene: TRBV6-2/TRBV6-3; J gene: TRBJ2-1; D gene: TRBD2; clone size: .; CDR3 DNA: TGTGCCAGCAGTTACTCTTTAACGGGGGGGTTCTACAATGAGCAGTTCTTC; CDR3 protein: CASSYSLTGGFYNEQFF
V gene: TRBV3-1/TRBV3-2; J gene: TRBJ2-1; D gene: TRBD2; clone size: .; CDR3 DNA: TGTGCCAGCAGCCAAGATACTAGCGCAGACAATGAGCAGTTCTTC; CDR3 protein: CASSQDTSADNEQFF
V gene: TRBV18; J gene: TRBJ1-1; D gene: TRBD1; clone size: .; CDR3 DNA: TGTGCCAGCTCACGGGACAGAAACACTGAAGCTTTCTTT; CDR3 protein: CASSRDRNTEAFF
V gene: TRBV19; J gene: TRBJ1-5; D gene: .; clone size: .; CDR3 DNA: TGTGCCAGTAGTCTCTCACAGGGCGTCAATCAGCCCCAGCATTTT; CDR3 protein: CASSLSQGVNQPQHF
V gene: TRBV6-6; J gene: TRBJ2-5; D gene: .; clone size: .; CDR3 DNA: TGTGCCAGCAGTCGACCGCAAGAGACCCAGTACTTC; CDR3 protein: CASSRPQETQYF
V gene: TRBV7-3; J gene: TRBJ2-7; D gene: TRBD2; clone size: .; CDR3 DNA: TGTGCCAGCAGCCTTTTGTCGGGGGGTGGCGAGCAGTACTTC; CDR3 protein: CASSLLSGGGEQYF
V gene: TRBV10-3; J gene: TRBJ1-2; D gene: .; clone size: once; CDR3 DNA: TGTGCCATCAGTGAGGGGCAGGGTTTTGGCTACACCTTC; CDR3 protein: CAISEGQGFGYTF
V gene: TRBV4-1; J gene: TRBJ1-6; D gene: TRBD1; clone size: .; CDR3 DNA: TGCGCCAGCAGCAGGGACAGGGGGCAAGGTAATTCACCCCTCCACTTT; CDR3 protein: CASSRDRGQGNSPLHF
V gene: TRBV27; J gene: TRBJ2-7; D gene: TRBD1; clone size: .; CDR3 DNA: TGTGCCAGCAATGAACTCGGGACAGGGTCCTACGAGCAGTACTTC; CDR3 protein: CASNELGTGSYEQYF
V gene: TRBV29-1; J gene: TRBJ1-1; D gene: TRBD1; clone size: .; CDR3 DNA: TGCAGCGTTGCGGGACAGGGTGGGTCATACACTGAAGCTTTCTTT; CDR3 protein: CSVAGQGGSYTEAFF
V gene: TRBV27; J gene: TRBJ2-7; D gene: TRBD1; clone size: .; CDR3 DNA: TGTGCCAGCAACCGACAGGGGTCTCCCTACGAGCAGTACTTC; CDR3 protein: CASNRQGSPYEQYF
V gene: TRBV7-2; J gene: TRBJ2-5; D gene: .; clone size: .; CDR3 DNA: TGTGCCAGCAGCCGGGGGCTAGCGGCGGAGACCCAGTACTTC; CDR3 protein: CASSRGLAAETQYF
V gene: TRBV7-2; J gene: TRBJ2-7; D gene: TRBD2; clone size: .; CDR3 DNA: TGTGCCAGCAGCTTAGTAGGGACTAGCGGGGGCCGGAACGAGCAGTACTTC; CDR3 protein: CASSLVGTSGGRNEQYF
V gene: TRBV6-2/TRBV6-3; J gene: TRBJ1-2; D gene: .; clone size: .; CDR3 DNA: TGTGCCAGCAGTCGCAGGACAGATGGCTACACCTTC; CDR3 protein: CASSRRTDGYTF
V gene: TRBV4-1; J gene: TRBJ2-3; D gene: TRBD2; clone size: .; CDR3 DNA: TGCGCCAGCAGCCAAGGACTAGCTAGCACAGATACGCAGTATTTT; CDR3 protein: CASSQGLASTDTQYF
V gene: TRBV7-9; J gene: TRBJ2-7; D gene: .; clone size: .; CDR3 DNA: TGTGCCAGCAGCTTACTCGATCCGGGGGAGCAGTACTTC; CDR3 protein: CASSLLDPGEQYF
V gene: TRBV3-1/TRBV3-2; J gene: TRBJ1-1; D gene: TRBD1; clone size: .; CDR3 DNA: TGTGCCAGCAGGTCGACAGGGGGCACTGAAGCTTTCTTT; CDR3 protein: CASRSTGGTEAFF
V gene: TRBV5-6; J gene: TRBJ2-1; D gene: TRBD2; clone size: .; CDR3 DNA: TGTGCCAGCAACCTAGCGGGGGGGAACAATGAGCAGTTCTTC; CDR3 protein: CASNLAGGNNEQFF
V gene: TRBV7-3; J gene: TRBJ1-5; D gene: .; clone size: .; CDR3 DNA: TGTGCCAGCAGCTTTGGGGCTGATCAGCCCCAGCATTTT; CDR3 protein: CASSFGADQPQHF
V gene: TRBV20-1; J gene: TRBJ1-1; D gene: TRBD1; clone size: .; CDR3 DNA: TGCAGTGCTAGTTATCCGGGACAGGCGGTTCCTGAAGCTTTCTTT; CDR3 protein: CSASYPGQAVPEAFF
V gene: TRBV6-6; J gene: TRBJ1-4; D gene: .; clone size: .; CDR3 DNA: TGTGCCAGCAGTATAACAGAAGCAACTAATGAAAAACTGTTTTTT; CDR3 protein: CASSITEATNEKLFF
V gene: TRBV7-2; J gene: TRBJ2-7; D gene: TRBD1; clone size: .; CDR3 DNA: TGTGCCAGCAGCTTAAGTTTCCCGGGACAGGGTTCGTACGAGCAGTACTTC; CDR3 protein: CASSLSFPGQGSYEQYF
V gene: TRBV7-8; J gene: TRBJ1-2; D gene: .; clone size: .; CDR3 DNA: TGTGCCAGCAGCCATCGACAGGACTATGGCTACACCTTC; CDR3 protein: CASSHRQDYGYTF
V gene: TRBV18; J gene: TRBJ2-3; D gene: TRBD1; clone size: .; CDR3 DNA: TGTGCCAGCTCACTGGGGACAGGTCGCACAGATACGCAGTATTTT; CDR3 protein: CASSLGTGRTDTQYF
V gene: TRBV9; J gene: TRBJ2-7; D gene: TRBD2; clone size: .; CDR3 DNA: TGTGCCAGCAGTGATTCCCCGACTAGCGGGGCGGTGTTGTACGAGCAGTACTTC; CDR3 protein: CASSDSPTSGAVLYEQYF
V gene: TRBV30; J gene: TRBJ1-1; D gene: .; clone size: once; CDR3 DNA: TGTGCCTGGAAAGCAAAAAGTCGCACTGAAGCTTTCTTT; CDR3 protein: CAWKAKSRTEAFF
V gene: TRBV19; J gene: TRBJ2-7; D gene: .; clone size: .; CDR3 DNA: TGTGCCAGTAGTGCCGCCATAGTGCGGAGTGCCCAGTACTTC; CDR3 protein: CASSAAIVRSAQYF
V gene: TRBV7-9; J gene: TRBJ2-7; D gene: TRBD1; clone size: .; CDR3 DNA: TGTGCCAGCAGCCCGAGAGGGACAGGCGTTACCGAGCAGTACTTC; CDR3 protein: CASSPRGTGVTEQYF
V gene: TRBV5-6; J gene: TRBJ2-1; D gene: TRBD2; clone size: .; CDR3 DNA: TGTGCCAGCAGCTGGACTCCCGGGACTAGGTCGTTTGGTGAGCAGTTCTTC; CDR3 protein: CASSWTPGTRSFGEQFF
V gene: TRBV11-3; J gene: TRBJ2-3; D gene: TRBD2; clone size: .; CDR3 DNA: TGTGCCAGCAGCTTGGGAGCGGGGGACGTGGGAGATACGCAGTATTTT; CDR3 protein: CASSLGAGDVGDTQYF
V gene: TRBV7-2; J gene: TRBJ1-2; D gene: TRBD1; clone size: few; CDR3 DNA: TGTGCCAGCAGCTTAGAAGTCAGGGGGGCGGGTGGCTACACCTTC; CDR3 protein: CASSLEVRGAGGYTF